This TCR beta chain was documented in a study of T cell repertoires in cytomegalovirus infection. Study-level information: Indications came from public TCR beta signatures; they pointed to CMV infection and to a matching HLA type.

Trimming removed 6 bases from V and 2 bases from J; junction bases left unmatched: 5. The CDR3 length is 15 residues. Germline lookup yields CDR1 DFQATT and CDR2 SNEGSKA (reference sequence). TCRdb independently ran MiXCR on the reads; one entry per CDR3 protein. The profile shows under 350,000 distinct CDR3 sequences, around 10% of them singletons. Whole-study findings and limits: The ex vivo response showed dominance by HLA-C-restricted CMV-specific TCR beta clonotypes. The cumulative frequency of public TCR beta families identified carriers of CMV plus the relevant HLA.

This clonotype was seen many times. Its antigen is unidentified. This sequence was found in a human donor in good health (CMV status not recorded). Some clones in this sample may be carry-over from other donors' samples. J is TRBJ2-7 and V is TRBV20-1; 15 nucleotides match TRBD2. The source material was PBMCs. CDR3 sequence: CSAGGLAGGAYEQYF. CDR3 sequence (DNA): TGCAGTGCGGGAGGACTAGCGGGGGGGGCCTACGAGCAGTACTTC.